The 30 T cell receptor beta chains below come from one sample, sequenced in a study of human T cells and chemical hapten exposure. Each CDR3 protein gets one entry after TCRdb re-called the RACE reads with MiXCR. The top ten clones hold 5.5% to 6.5% of a sample with 35,000 to 50,000 distinct CDR3 sequences, roughly an eighth of them seen once. Time point of the sample: pre-sensitization, week 0. The sample's treatment: therapeutic diphenylcyclopropenone sensitization with weekly scalp DPC. The specimen was whole blood, collected in connection with sensitization to the hapten diphenylcyclopropenone (DPC). The receptors originated from a woman in her 30s with alopecia areata. Some clones in this sample may be carry-over from other donors' samples.

This clonotype occurred a few times. The chain combines TRBV7-8 with TRBJ1-1; TRBD1 is a possible D gene (5 bases). V was pared by 1 base and J by 3 bases, with 9 bases between. The CDR3 covers 14 residues. Looked up from germline, CDR1 is SGHVS and CDR2 is FQNEAQ. Here the CDR3 DNA reads TGTGCCAGCAGCTTAGGTTCAGGGTACACTGAAGCTTTCTTT. Amino acids: CASSLGSGYTEAFF. Variable domain in full (rest from reference TRBV7-8 and TRBJ1-1): GAGVSQSPRYKVAKRGQDVALRCDPISGHVSLFWYQQALGQGPEFLTYFQNEAQLDKSGLPSDRFFAERPEGSVSTLKIQRTQQEDSAVYLCASSLGSGYTEAFFGQGTRLTVV.

The chain carries TRBV5-1 and TRBJ1-2, with D perhaps matching TRBD1 (6 bases). This CDR3 is 15 amino acids long. Germline assignment: CDR1 SGHRS and CDR2 YFSETQ. Trimming took off 7 bases at V and 0 bases at J, with 16 bases between the two ends. For the CDR3, the DNA is TGCGCCAGCCAAGGGGGGTCAGTAGCTAACTATGGCTACACCTTC. This translates into CASQGGSVANYGYTF.

This clonotype has ten or more counts. V gene TRBV19 combines with J gene TRBJ2-1, with D unclear. The CDR3 is 11 residues long. Trimming took 8 bases from V and 4 from J, leaving 6 bases between them. CDR1 is LNHDA, CDR2 SQIVND, per germline (reference sequence). CDR3 protein: CASFKYNEQFF. The CDR3 DNA is TGTGCCAGTTTTAAATACAATGAGCAGTTCTTC.

This clonotype was counted many times. The rearrangement joins TRBV6-5 to TRBJ2-4; a weak D match, TRBD2 (6 bases). Trimming removed 7 bases from V and 6 bases from J, with 22 bases in between. The CDR3 length is 16 residues. CDR1 and CDR2 (germline): MNHEY, SVGAGI. CDR3 region: CASTSHRTGDRNIQYF. The CDR3 DNA reads TGTGCCAGCACATCCCACCGTACGGGGGACCGAAACATTCAGTACTTC.

This clonotype has just a few counts. The chain recombines TRBV6-6 with TRBJ2-3, with TRBD2 matching 7 bases. With V trimmed by 7 bases and J by 0 bases, 4 bases remained unmatched. CDR3 length equals 14 residues. Germline CDR1 and CDR2: MNHNY and SVGAGI (reference sequence). For the CDR3, the DNA is TGTGCCAGCATCCGGGACTATAGCACAGATACGCAGTATTTT. This encodes CASIRDYSTDTQYF.

In this sample, this clonotype turned up many times. This chain uses TRBV6-6 with TRBJ1-1; D is perhaps TRBD1 (6 bases). V was shortened by 4 bases and J by 0 bases, with 18 bases between the two germline ends. The CDR3 extends over 17 amino acids. CDR1 is MNHNY and CDR2 is SVGAGI in the germline V gene (reference sequence). CDR3 in amino acids: CASSSGLGAGMNTEAFF. CDR3 bases: TGTGCCAGCAGTTCTGGCTTGGGGGCTGGTATGAACACTGAAGCTTTCTTT.

The J gene is TRBJ2-7, the V gene TRBV5-4, with TRBD1 identical over 9 bases. This CDR3 has 13 amino acids. With V trimmed by 3 bases and J by 5 bases, 3 bases remained unmatched. The V gene's germline CDR1 is SGHNT and CDR2 YYREEE (reference sequence). CDR3 residues: CASSWDRDDEQYF. In DNA form, the CDR3 reads TGTGCCAGCAGCTGGGACAGGGATGACGAGCAGTACTTC. Complete variable domain (other parts from reference TRBV5-4 and TRBJ2-7): ETGVTQSPTHLIKTRGQQVTLRCSSQSGHNTVSWYQQALGQGPQFIFQYYREEENGRGNFPPRFSGLQFPNYSSELNVNALELDDSALYLCASSWDRDDEQYFGPGTRLTVT.

The chain has TRBV4-2 and TRBJ2-1; D gene ambiguous. Trimming pared 2 bases from V and 0 bases from J, leaving 11 bases between. CDR1 is LGHNA and CDR2 is YNFKEQ in the germline V gene. The CDR3 contains 16 residues. The CDR3 region is CASSQTLTSSYNEQFF. CDR3 DNA: TGTGCCAGCAGCCAAACGCTAACAAGCTCCTACAATGAGCAGTTCTTC.

This clonotype came up many times. The V gene is TRBV6-6, the J gene TRBJ2-1, with TRBD2 matching over 11 bases. CDR3 size: 17 residues. CDR1 is MNHNY, CDR2 SVGAGI, per germline (reference sequence). The V gene end was trimmed by 3 bases and the J gene end by 9 bases; junction bases not matched to a gene: 13. CDR3 in DNA: TGTGCCAGCAGTTATATCCCGCCGGCTAGCGGGAGGCCTGAGCAGTTCTTC. It yields the protein CASSYIPPASGRPEQFF.

The chain uses TRBV5-1 and TRBJ1-6, with D possibly matching TRBD1 (6 bases). The CDR3 covers 17 residues. Trimming removed 4 bases at V and 7 bases at J, with 21 bases between. Germline V CDR1 and CDR2: SGHRS, YFSETQ. CDR3 protein: CASSTNPGVGENSPLHF. The CDR3 DNA sequence: TGCGCCAGCAGCACAAACCCAGGGGTTGGGGAGAATTCACCCCTCCACTTT. Complete variable domain (other parts from reference TRBV5-1 and TRBJ1-6): KAGVTQTPRYLIKTRGQQVTLSCSPISGHRSVSWYQQTPGQGLQFLFEYFSETQRNKGNFPGRFSGRQFSNSRSEMNVSTLELGDSALYLCASSTNPGVGENSPLHFGNGTRLTVT.

This clonotype was seen at least ten times. The chain is built from TRBV20-1 and TRBJ2-1, with 9 bases matching TRBD2. After removal of 6 bases from V and 2 bases from J, the junction contained 5 bases not matched to a gene. Germline V lookup: CDR1 DFQATT, CDR2 SNEGSKA (reference sequence). CDR3 length: 14 residues. DNA of the CDR3: TGCAGTGCCTTAGCGGGGGCCGCCTACAATGAGCAGTTCTTC. Amino acid sequence: CSALAGAAYNEQFF.

This sequence joins TRBV29-1 and TRBJ2-1; D remains unclear. This CDR3 region has 14 residues. Germline lookup yields CDR1 SQVTM and CDR2 ANQGSEA. V lost 3 bases, J lost 0 bases, and 9 bases lay in between. DNA of the CDR3: TGCAGCGTTGATCATTTTAGCTCCTACAATGAGCAGTTCTTC. Its protein product is CSVDHFSSYNEQFF.

This clonotype was counted at least ten times. The chain joins TRBV7-2 to TRBJ1-4; tentatively, D is TRBD1 (5 bases). The CDR3 has 12 amino acids. Germline V gene sequence: CDR1 SGHTA, CDR2 FQGNSA. V lost 5 bases and J 10 bases, leaving 11 bases between the germline ends. CDR3 protein: CASSPSQGKLFF. As DNA, the CDR3 is TGTGCCAGCAGCCCCAGTCAGGGAAAACTGTTTTTT.

This clonotype was observed a few times. This rearrangement joins TRBV7-6 to TRBJ2-3; 8 bases fit TRBD2. This CDR3 region has 15 residues. Germline assignment: CDR1 SGHVS and CDR2 FNYEAQ. With V trimmed by 2 bases and J by 2 bases, 3 bases remained unmatched. The CDR3 nucleotides read TGTGCCAGCAGCTTATCGGGAGGGTCCACAGATACGCAGTATTTT. Its protein product is CASSLSGGSTDTQYF.

This rearrangement joins TRBV7-9 to TRBJ1-2; TRBD1 matches 7 bases. Per the germline V gene, CDR1 is SEHNR and CDR2 is FQNEAQ (reference sequence). V trimming: 1 base; J trimming: 5 bases; junction bases outside the gene matches: 7. The CDR3 has 15 amino acids. Written as DNA, the CDR3 is TGTGCCAGCAGCTTAGATCCCGACAGGGTATATGGCTACACCTTC. This sequence encodes CASSLDPDRVYGYTF. The variable domain in full, with the rest retrieved from reference TRBV7-9 and TRBJ1-2, is DTGVSQNPRHKITKRGQNVTFRCDPISEHNRLYWYRQTLGQGPEFLTYFQNEAQLEKSRLLSDRFSAERPKGSFSTLEIQRTEQGDSAMYLCASSLDPDRVYGYTFGSGTRLTVV.

This clonotype was detected ten times or more. The chain carries TRBV2 and TRBJ2-5, with D possibly matching TRBD2 (5 bases). The germline CDR1 and CDR2 sequences are SNHLY and FYNNEI. The V end lost 5 bases, the J end lost 1 base, and 8 bases lay between the germline ends. The CDR3 sequence is 13 residues long. CDR3 protein: CASSSGVQETQYF. CDR3 nucleotides: TGTGCCAGCAGTTCCGGGGTCCAAGAGACCCAGTACTTC.

V usage is TRBV28 and J usage is TRBJ2-7; D remains ambiguous. The CDR3 extends over 13 amino acids. V gave up 5 bases and J gave up 0 bases, with 8 bases separating them. Germline V gene lookup returns CDR1 MDHEN and CDR2 SYDVKM. The DNA for the CDR3 is TGTGCCAGCAGTATTACGGGCTCCTACGAGCAGTACTTC. Translating it yields CASSITGSYEQYF.

There are many counts of this clonotype. This chain uses TRBV20-1 with TRBJ2-1; TRBD2 matches at 15 bases. The CDR3 covers 14 residues. J lost 8 bases, V lost 7 bases, and 6 bases had no gene match. Germline assignment: CDR1 DFQATT and CDR2 SNEGSKA (reference sequence). CDR3 nucleotide sequence: TGCAGTGGGTTGGGACTAGCGGGAGGAGATGAGCAGTTCTTC. Amino acid sequence: CSGLGLAGGDEQFF.

The chain joins TRBV29-1 to TRBJ1-2; the D is unclear. Trimming took 4 bases from V and 5 from J, leaving 5 bases between them. The CDR3 runs 10 residues. CDR1 is SQVTM and CDR2 is ANQGSEA in the germline V gene. The CDR3 nucleotides read TGCAGCGTTGCGGGATATGGCTACACCTTC. It translates to CSVAGYGYTF. Using reference TRBV29-1 and TRBJ1-2 for the parts outside the CDR3, the full variable domain is SAVISQKPSRDICQRGTSLTIQCQVDSQVTMMFWYRQQPGQSLTLIATANQGSEATYESGFVIDKFPISRPNLTFSTLTVSNMSPEDSSIYLCSVAGYGYTFGSGTRLTVV.

Ten or more counts support this clonotype. V usage is TRBV18 and J usage is TRBJ2-4, with a tentative D call TRBD2 (5 bases). The V gene's germline CDR1 is KGHSH and CDR2 LQKENI. The V end lost 3 bases, the J end lost 6 bases, and 18 bases lay between the germline ends. This CDR3 is 16 amino acids long. This CDR3 reads CASSPIEVQRLNIQYF. Written as DNA, the CDR3 is TGTGCCAGCTCACCCATCGAAGTGCAGCGGCTAAACATTCAGTACTTC.

The chain uses TRBV7-9 and TRBJ2-1; the match to TRBD2 covers 8 bases. The CDR3 consists of 15 residues. V lost 3 bases and J lost 11; bases outside the gene matches: 12. Germline V gives CDR1 SEHNR, CDR2 FQNEAQ (reference sequence). CDR3 in amino acids: CASSLGGRHTSQQFF. The CDR3 bases are TGTGCCAGCAGCTTGGGCGGGAGGCATACATCCCAGCAGTTCTTC.

This clonotype was recorded at least ten times. The chain employs TRBV11-2 and TRBJ2-1; 10 bases fit TRBD2. Germline V CDR1 and CDR2: SGHAT, FQNNGV. This CDR3 has 14 amino acids. The V gene end was trimmed by 4 bases and the J gene end by 7 bases; junction bases not matched to a gene: 4. Written as DNA, the CDR3 is TGTGCCAGCAGCTCAACTAGCGGGATTAATGAGCAGTTCTTC. It is translated as CASSSTSGINEQFF. Variable domain in full (rest from reference TRBV11-2 and TRBJ2-1): EAGVAQSPRYKIIEKRQSVAFWCNPISGHATLYWYQQILGQGPKLLIQFQNNGVVDDSQLPKDRFSAERLKGVDSTLKIQPAKLEDSAVYLCASSSTSGINEQFFGPGTRLTVL.

The chain combines TRBV12-3 or TRBV12-4 with TRBJ1-5; D is perhaps TRBD1 (6 bases). Trimming took 5 bases from V and 4 from J, leaving 9 bases between them. The CDR3 sequence is 13 residues long. The CDR3 bases are TGTGCCAGCAGTCGGGACACAAATCAGCCCCAGCATTTT. Protein sequence: CASSRDTNQPQHF.

The chain couples TRBV7-2 to TRBJ2-7; tentative D call: TRBD2 (6 bases). CDR3 length: 15 amino acids. Between the trimmed V and J ends, which lost 1 base and 2 bases, there was a span of 12 bases. Germline CDR1 and CDR2: SGHTA and FQGNSA. Written as DNA, the CDR3 is TGTGCCAGCAGCTTAGACCCCGGGAGTACCTACGAGCAGTACTTC. It specifies CASSLDPGSTYEQYF. Full variable domain (outside the CDR3, taken from reference TRBV7-2 and TRBJ2-7): GAGVSQSPSNKVTEKGKDVELRCDPISGHTALYWYRQSLGQGLEFLIYFQGNSAPDKSGLPSDRFSAERTGGSVSTLTIQRTQQEDSAVYLCASSLDPGSTYEQYFGPGTRLTVT.

This clonotype was observed at least ten times. The genes are TRBV12-3 or TRBV12-4 and TRBJ2-1; 7 bases are a match to TRBD2. With V trimmed by 6 bases and J by 15 bases, 8 bases remained unmatched. This CDR3 comprises 11 residues. The CDR3 DNA follows: TGTGCCAGCAGCCTACTACGGGAGGTGTTCTTC. Its translation: CASSLLREVFF.

There are many counts of this clonotype. The gene calls are TRBV5-1 and TRBJ2-1, with D uncertain. CDR1 SGHRS and CDR2 YFSETQ come from the germline V gene. The ends were cut back, 6 bases at V and 10 bases at J, with 11 bases in the middle. The CDR3 is 11 amino acids. DNA of the CDR3: TGCGCCAGCACGTTCCTAGGGGAGCAGTTCTTC. It translates to CASTFLGEQFF.

This clonotype was seen only a few times. This rearrangement joins TRBV5-4 to TRBJ2-1, with D perhaps TRBD2 (6 bases). Germline CDR1 reads SGHNT; CDR2 reads YYREEE (reference sequence). Between the trimmed V and J ends, which lost 0 bases and 7 bases, there was a span of 14 bases. This CDR3 comprises 15 residues. The CDR3 region is CASSLVGYGGNEQFF. The CDR3 coding sequence is TGTGCCAGCAGCTTGGTAGGTTACGGAGGGAATGAGCAGTTCTTC.

The CDR3 here is CAISESKGQPQHF. The CDR3 DNA reads TGTGCCATCAGTGAGTCGAAAGGACAGCCCCAGCATTTT. V and J are TRBV10-3 and TRBJ1-5; D is undetermined. This CDR3 is built from 13 residues. Germline CDR1 reads ENHRY; CDR2 reads SYGVKD. V was shortened by 0 bases and J by 7 bases, with 7 bases between the two germline ends.

This clonotype was seen a few times. V usage is TRBV6-2 or TRBV6-3 and J usage is TRBJ2-5; no clear D. The V gene's germline CDR1 is MNHEY and CDR2 SVGEGT. The CDR3 is 12 amino acids. V was shortened by 0 bases and J by 4 bases, with 3 bases between the two germline ends. The CDR3 DNA reads TGTGCCAGCAGTTACTCGGGAGAGACCCAGTACTTC. Its translation is CASSYSGETQYF.

The V gene is TRBV7-2, the J gene TRBJ1-5; D unresolved. V shed 1 base and J shed 1 base, with 8 bases lying between them. From germline, CDR1 is SGHTA and CDR2 FQGNSA. This CDR3 contains 15 residues. This chain's CDR3 is CASSLGVYSNQPQHF. The CDR3, as DNA: TGTGCCAGCAGCTTAGGTGTTTACAGCAATCAGCCCCAGCATTTT.